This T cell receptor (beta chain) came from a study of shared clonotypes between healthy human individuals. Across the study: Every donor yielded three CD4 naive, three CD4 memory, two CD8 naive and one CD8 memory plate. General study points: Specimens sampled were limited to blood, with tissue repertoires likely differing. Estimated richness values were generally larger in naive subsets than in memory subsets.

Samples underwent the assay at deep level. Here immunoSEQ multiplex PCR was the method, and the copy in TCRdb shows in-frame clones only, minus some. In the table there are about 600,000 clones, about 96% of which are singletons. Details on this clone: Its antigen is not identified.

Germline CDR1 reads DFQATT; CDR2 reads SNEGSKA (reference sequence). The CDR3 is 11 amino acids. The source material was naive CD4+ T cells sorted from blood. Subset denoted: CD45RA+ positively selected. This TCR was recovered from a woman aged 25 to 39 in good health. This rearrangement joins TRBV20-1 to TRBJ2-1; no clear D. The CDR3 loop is CRAGSYNEQFF. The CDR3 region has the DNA TGCAGGGCTGGTTCCTACAATGAGCAGTTCTTC.